Listed here are 2 T cell receptor beta chains from one sample, sequenced in a study of blood T cell repertoires in COVID-19. Data came from immunoSEQ multiplex PCR; TCRdb stores just in-frame clones and leaves some out. The sample gives 85,000 to 130,000 clones, 90% to 95% of which show up once; around 6% is in the top ten. Sequencing was done on a sample of peripheral blood. The receptors stem from a human donor in a cohort sampled during active COVID-19.

This chain joins TRBV15 and TRBJ2-2; 9 nucleotides agree with TRBD2. This CDR3 region has 16 residues. Per the germline V gene, CDR1 is LNHNV and CDR2 is YYDKDF (reference sequence). V gave up 1 base and J gave up 7 bases; unmatched junction bases: 7. The CDR3: CATSRGRGGADGELFF. CDR3 DNA: TGTGCCACCAGCAGAGGACGCGGGGGGGCCGACGGGGAGCTGTTTTTT.

The chain carries TRBV2 and TRBJ2-1; 12 positions agree with TRBD2. V lost 6 bases, J lost 4 bases, and 4 bases stayed unmatched. Germline lookup yields CDR1 SNHLY and CDR2 FYNNEI. The CDR3 totals 15 residues. This CDR3 is CASRPGLAGYNEQFF. The CDR3 DNA sequence: TGTGCCAGCAGACCCGGACTAGCGGGGTACAATGAGCAGTTCTTC.